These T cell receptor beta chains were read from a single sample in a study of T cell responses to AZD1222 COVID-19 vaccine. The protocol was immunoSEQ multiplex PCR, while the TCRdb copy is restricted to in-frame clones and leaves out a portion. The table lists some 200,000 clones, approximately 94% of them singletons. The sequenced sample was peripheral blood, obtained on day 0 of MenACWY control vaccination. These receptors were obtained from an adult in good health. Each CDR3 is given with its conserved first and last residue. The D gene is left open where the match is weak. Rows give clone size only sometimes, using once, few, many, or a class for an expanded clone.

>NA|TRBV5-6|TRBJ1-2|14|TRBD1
TGTGCCAGCAGTGAGACAGGGGTCGCCTATGGCTACACCTTC
CASSETGVAYGYTF
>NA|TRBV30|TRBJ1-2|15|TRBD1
TGTGCCTGGGATCCAGGACAGGGAGCTAACTATGGCTACACCTTC
CAWDPGQGANYGYTF
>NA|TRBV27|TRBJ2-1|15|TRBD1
TGTGCCAGCAGTGCCCGGGACAGGGCCTTCAATGAGCAGTTCTTC
CASSARDRAFNEQFF
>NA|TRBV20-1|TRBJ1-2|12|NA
TGCAGTGCTAGTCACAGCCTACACGGCTACACCTTC
CSASHSLHGYTF
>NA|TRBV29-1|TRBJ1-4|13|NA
TGCAGCGTTAGGGGTGGCGGTAATGAAAAACTGTTTTTT
CSVRGGGNEKLFF
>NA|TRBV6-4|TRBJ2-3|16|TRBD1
TGTGCCAGCAGTGACCGCCCAGGGGGTTCCGCAGATACGCAGTATTTT
CASSDRPGGSADTQYF
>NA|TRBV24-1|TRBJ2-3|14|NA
TGTGCCACCAGGGAGGGGGCGGTCACAGATACGCAGTATTTT
CATREGAVTDTQYF
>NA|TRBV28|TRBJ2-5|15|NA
TGTGCCAGCGCCCAAGGGGGCGGAGGGGGAGAGACCCAGTACTTC
CASAQGGGGGETQYF
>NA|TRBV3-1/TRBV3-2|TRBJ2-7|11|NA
TGTGCCAGCAGACTAGCCGACGAGCAGTACTTC
CASRLADEQYF
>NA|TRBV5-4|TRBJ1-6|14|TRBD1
TGTGCCAGCAGCTCCCCCACAGGGGACTCACCCCTCCACTTT
CASSSPTGDSPLHF
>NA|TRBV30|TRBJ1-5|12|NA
TGTGCCTGGTCGATATTCAATCAGCCCCAGCATTTT
CAWSIFNQPQHF
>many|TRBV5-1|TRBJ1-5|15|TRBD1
TGCGCCAGCAGCCCGACAGGGACCAGCAATCAGCCCCAGCATTTT
CASSPTGTSNQPQHF
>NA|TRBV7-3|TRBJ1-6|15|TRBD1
TGTGCCAGCAGCTTAGGACAGGGCTATAATTCACCCCTCCACTTT
CASSLGQGYNSPLHF
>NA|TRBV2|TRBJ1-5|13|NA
TGTGCCAGCAATATGGGGGAGAATCAGCCCCAGCATTTT
CASNMGENQPQHF
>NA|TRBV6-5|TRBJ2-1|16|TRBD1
TGTGCCAGCAGTTATCGACAGGGGGCGGTTTACAATGAGCAGTTCTTC
CASSYRQGAVYNEQFF
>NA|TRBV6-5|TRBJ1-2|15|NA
TGTGCCAGCAGTTACTCGACGAGGACAGTCTATGGCTACACCTTC
CASSYSTRTVYGYTF
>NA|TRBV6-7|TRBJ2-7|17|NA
TGTGCCAGCAGTTTCCATTTACTACACTTGGACTCCTACGAGCAGTACTTC
CASSFHLLHLDSYEQYF
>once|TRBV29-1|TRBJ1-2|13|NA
TGCAGCGTTGAAGTCGAGGGTTACTATGGCTACACCTTC
CSVEVEGYYGYTF
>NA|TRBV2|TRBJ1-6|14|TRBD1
TGTGCCAGCAGGGCACAGGGGTATAATTCACCCCTCCACTTT
CASRAQGYNSPLHF
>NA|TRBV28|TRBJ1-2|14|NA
TGTGCCAGCAGTTTCGGGGGGGAGAACTATGGCTACACCTTC
CASSFGGENYGYTF
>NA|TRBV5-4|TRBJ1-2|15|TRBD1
TGTGCCAGCAGCTTGCGGGACAGGGCGGACTATGGCTACACCTTC
CASSLRDRADYGYTF
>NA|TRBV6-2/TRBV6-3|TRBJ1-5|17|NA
TGTGCCAGCAGTTACCCCGACGTTTGGGGAGTGGGGCAGCCCCAGCATTTT
CASSYPDVWGVGQPQHF
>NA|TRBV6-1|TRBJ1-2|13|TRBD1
TGTGCCAGCAGTGAAACAGGGGATTATGGCTACACCTTC
CASSETGDYGYTF
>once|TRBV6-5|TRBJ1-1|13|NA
TGTGCCAGCAAGACGGCCATCCTCACTGAAGCTTTCTTT
CASKTAILTEAFF
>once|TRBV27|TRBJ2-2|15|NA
TGTGCCAGCAGTTTAAGTTACTCGAACACCGGGGAGCTGTTTTTT
CASSLSYSNTGELFF
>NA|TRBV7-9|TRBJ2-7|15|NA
TGTGCCAGCAGCCCTCGGGTCTCCGGCTGGAACGAGCAGTACTTC
CASSPRVSGWNEQYF
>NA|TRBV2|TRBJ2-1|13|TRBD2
TGTGCCAGCAGTGAACGGGGGGGCAATCTGCAGTTCTTC
CASSERGGNLQFF
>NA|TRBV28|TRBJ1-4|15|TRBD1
TGTGCCAGCAGTTTAGACAGGGGTAACAATGAAAAACTGTTTTTT
CASSLDRGNNEKLFF
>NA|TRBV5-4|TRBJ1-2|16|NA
TGTGCCAGCAGCTTGTCGTCCTATGAGGGGCGACATGGCTACACCTTC
CASSLSSYEGRHGYTF
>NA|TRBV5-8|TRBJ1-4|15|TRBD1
TGTGCCAGCAGCGCGGGACAGGCCAATAATGAAAAACTGTTTTTT
CASSAGQANNEKLFF
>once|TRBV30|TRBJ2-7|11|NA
TGTGCCTGGAGTGATTCCTACGAGCAGTACTTC
CAWSDSYEQYF
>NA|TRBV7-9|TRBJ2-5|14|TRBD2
TGTGCCAGCAGCTTTCGGGGGGAAGGGGAGACCCAGTACTTC
CASSFRGEGETQYF
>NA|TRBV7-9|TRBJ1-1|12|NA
TGTGCCAGCAGCTTAGTTCCGGATGAAGCTTTCTTT
CASSLVPDEAFF
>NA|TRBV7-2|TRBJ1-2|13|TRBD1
TGTGCCAGCAGCTGGGGACAGGGATACGGCTACACCTTC
CASSWGQGYGYTF
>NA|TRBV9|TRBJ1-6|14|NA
TGTGCCAGCAGCGTAGCCTCAGGGACAACTACCCTCCACTTT
CASSVASGTTTLHF
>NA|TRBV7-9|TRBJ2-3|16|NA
TGTGCCAGCAGGACTCTACGGGGGTCTGCACTAGATACGCAGTATTTT
CASRTLRGSALDTQYF
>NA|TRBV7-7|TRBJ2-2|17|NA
TGTGCCAGCAGCTTAGCGGGGGGCCTGATGAACACCGGGGAGCTGTTTTTT
CASSLAGGLMNTGELFF
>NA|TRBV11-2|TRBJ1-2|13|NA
TGTGCCAGCAGCCCCGAGAGAGACTATGGCTACACCTTC
CASSPERDYGYTF
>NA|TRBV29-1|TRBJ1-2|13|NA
TGCAGCGTTGACCAGTCAGGCGTTTATGGCTACACCTTC
CSVDQSGVYGYTF
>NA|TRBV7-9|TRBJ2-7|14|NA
TGTGCCAGCAGCTCCCCCCGCAGGGTCAACGAGCAGTACTTC
CASSSPRRVNEQYF
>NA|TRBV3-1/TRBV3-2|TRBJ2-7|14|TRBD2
TGTGCCAGCAGTCCGGGACTAGCTATCCCCGAGCAGTACTTC
CASSPGLAIPEQYF
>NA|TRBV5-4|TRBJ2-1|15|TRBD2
TGTGCCAGCAGCTTGGGCGGGGGGGCGTACAATGAGCAGTTCTTC
CASSLGGGAYNEQFF
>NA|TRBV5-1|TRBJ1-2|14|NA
TGCGCCAGCAGCTTGAACCGCGGAAACTATGGCTACACCTTC
CASSLNRGNYGYTF
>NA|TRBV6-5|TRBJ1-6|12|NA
TGTGCCAGCAGTCTCGAGAATTCACCCCTCCACTTT
CASSLENSPLHF
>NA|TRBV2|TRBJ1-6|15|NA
TGTGCCAGCAGCGAAGACAACTCCCGGAATTCACCCCTCCACTTT
CASSEDNSRNSPLHF
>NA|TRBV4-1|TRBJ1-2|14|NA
TGCGCCAGCAGCCATTCCGGGACGGACTATGGCTACACCTTC
CASSHSGTDYGYTF
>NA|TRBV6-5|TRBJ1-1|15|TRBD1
TGTGCCAGCAGCCCATCCGGGACAGAGAACACTGAAGCTTTCTTT
CASSPSGTENTEAFF
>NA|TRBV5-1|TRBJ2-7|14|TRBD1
TGCGCCAGCAGCGTGGACAGGATTGCCTACGAGCAGTACTTC
CASSVDRIAYEQYF
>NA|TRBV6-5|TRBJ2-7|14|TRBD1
TGTGCCAGCTATCCCGGGGACAGCTCCTACGAGCAGTACTTC
CASYPGDSSYEQYF
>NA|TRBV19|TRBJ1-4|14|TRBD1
TGTGCCAGTAGTGTCGGACAGGGTGAGGAAAAACTGTTTTTT
CASSVGQGEEKLFF
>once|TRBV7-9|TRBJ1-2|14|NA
TGTGCCAGCAGCTTGGTCAGGGGCGACTATGGCTACACCTTC
CASSLVRGDYGYTF
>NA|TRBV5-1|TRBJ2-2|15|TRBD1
TGCGCCAGCAGCTCGAATACAGGGGTAGTCGGGGAGCTGTTTTTT
CASSSNTGVVGELFF